This T cell receptor beta chain was obtained from a study of CXCR3-negative and CXCR3-positive naive CD8 T cells. The CDR3 spans 13 residues. The TRB libraries of cDNA were built by UMI-labeled 5' RACE. TCRdb reprocessed the 5' RACE reads and reports one entry per CDR3 protein, with no DNA. This sample's table reports around 60,000 distinct CDR3 sequences. This TCR was sampled from a human donor in good health. Some clones in this sample may be carry-over from other donors' samples. The chain employs TRBV12-3 or TRBV12-4 and TRBJ2-3. The sequencing input was naive CXCR3- CD8+ T cells from blood. Regarding subset: CD45RO-CCR7+CD27+CD95- naive CD8+ T cells lacking CXCR3 (TNR3-). CDR3 loop: CASRLQIGDTQYF.